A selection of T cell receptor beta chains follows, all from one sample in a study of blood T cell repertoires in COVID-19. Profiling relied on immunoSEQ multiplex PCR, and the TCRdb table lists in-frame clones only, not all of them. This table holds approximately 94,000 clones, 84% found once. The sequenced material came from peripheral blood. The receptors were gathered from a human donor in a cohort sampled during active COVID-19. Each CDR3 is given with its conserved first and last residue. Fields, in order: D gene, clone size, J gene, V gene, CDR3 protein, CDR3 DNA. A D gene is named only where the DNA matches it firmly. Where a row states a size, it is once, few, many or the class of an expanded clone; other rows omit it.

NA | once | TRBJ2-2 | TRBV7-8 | CASSLRGGKTGELFF | TGTGCCAGCAGCTTAAGAGGGGGAAAGACCGGGGAGCTGTTTTTT
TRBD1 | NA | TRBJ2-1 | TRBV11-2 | CASSFWTGANEQFF | TGTGCCAGCAGCTTTTGGACAGGGGCCAATGAGCAGTTCTTC
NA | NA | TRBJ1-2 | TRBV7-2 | CASTGMTANYGYTF | TGTGCCAGCACCGGTATGACAGCTAACTATGGCTACACCTTC
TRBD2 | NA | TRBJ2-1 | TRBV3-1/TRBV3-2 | CASSSPARSGSPDEQFF | TGTGCCAGCAGCTCCCCGGCTCGGAGCGGGAGCCCCGATGAGCAGTTCTTC
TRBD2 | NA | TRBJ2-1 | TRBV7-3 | CASSLKGGGGYNEQFF | TGTGCCAGCAGCTTAAAGGGCGGGGGAGGCTACAATGAGCAGTTCTTC
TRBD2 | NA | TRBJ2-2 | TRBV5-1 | CASSLGGLAGPAGELFF | TGCGCCAGCAGCTTGGGGGGACTAGCGGGACCCGCCGGGGAGCTGTTTTTT
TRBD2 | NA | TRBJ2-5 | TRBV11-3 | CASSLMAGVSETQYF | TGTGCCAGCAGCTTAATGGCGGGAGTATCAGAGACCCAGTACTTC
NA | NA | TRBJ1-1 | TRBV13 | CASSSSGVAEAFF | TGTGCCAGCAGCTCCTCGGGGGTAGCTGAAGCTTTCTTT
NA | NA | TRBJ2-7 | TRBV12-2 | CASRLCERGAYEQYF | TGTGCAAGTCGCTTGTGTGAGCGGGGCGCCTACGAGCAGTACTTC
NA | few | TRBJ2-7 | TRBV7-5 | CARSLVGRGIEYF | NA
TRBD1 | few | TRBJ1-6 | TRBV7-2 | CASSPVVTGYSPLHF | TGTGCCAGCAGCCCCGTGGTGACAGGGTATTCACCCCTCCACTTT
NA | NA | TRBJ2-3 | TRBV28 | CASKGGGSADTQYF | TGTGCCAGCAAGGGGGGCGGGAGTGCAGATACGCAGTATTTT
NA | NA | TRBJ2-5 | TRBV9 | CASSVTDRETQYF | TGTGCCAGCAGCGTAACGGACAGAGAGACCCAGTACTTC
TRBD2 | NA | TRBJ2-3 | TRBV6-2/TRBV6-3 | CASSFAGDTDTQYF | TGTGCCAGCAGTTTTGCGGGAGACACAGATACGCAGTATTTT
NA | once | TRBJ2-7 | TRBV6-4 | CASTRVWGLYYEQYF | TGTGCCAGCACGCGGGTCTGGGGGCTGTACTACGAGCAGTACTTC
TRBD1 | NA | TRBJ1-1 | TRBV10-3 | CAISEGGQLNTEAFF | TGTGCCATCAGTGAGGGGGGACAGTTGAACACTGAAGCTTTCTTT
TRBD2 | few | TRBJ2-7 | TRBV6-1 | CASSEASPSGRALYF | TGTGCCAGCAGTGAAGCTTCCCCTAGCGGGAGGGCGCTTTACTTC
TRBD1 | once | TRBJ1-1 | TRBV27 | CASSLISRPRGTDKSMNTEAFF | TGTGCCAGCAGTTTAATCTCCCGCCCCCGCGGGACAGATAAATCTATGAACACTGAAGCTTTCTTT
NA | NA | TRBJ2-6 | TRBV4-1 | CASSQEGGSGANVLTF | TGCGCCAGCAGCCAGGAAGGGGGCTCTGGGGCCAACGTCCTGACTTTC
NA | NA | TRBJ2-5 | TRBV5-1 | CASSPWGPGAQETQYF | TGCGCCAGCAGCCCATGGGGGCCAGGGGCACAAGAGACCCAGTACTTC
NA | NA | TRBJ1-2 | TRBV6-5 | CASSYSNSGNYGYTF | TGTGCCAGCAGTTACTCCAACAGTGGGAACTATGGCTACACCTTC
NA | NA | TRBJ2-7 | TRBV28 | CASRGPSRNEQYF | TGTGCCAGCAGGGGGCCAAGCAGGAACGAGCAGTACTTC
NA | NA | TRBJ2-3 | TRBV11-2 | CASSLQPGLYTDTQYF | TGTGCCAGCAGCTTACAACCGGGACTTTACACAGATACGCAGTATTTT
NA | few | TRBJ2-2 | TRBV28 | CASIRAGNTGELFF | TGTGCCAGCATCAGGGCAGGGAACACCGGGGAGCTGTTTTTT
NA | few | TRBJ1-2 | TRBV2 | CASSEAGYDVAKGTF | NA
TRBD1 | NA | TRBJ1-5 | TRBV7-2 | CASSLGRTGSQPQHF | TGTGCCAGCAGCTTAGGAAGGACAGGGTCCCAGCCCCAGCATTTT
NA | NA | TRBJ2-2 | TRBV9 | CASRGTANTGELFF | TGTGCCAGCCGGGGGACCGCGAACACCGGGGAGCTGTTTTTT
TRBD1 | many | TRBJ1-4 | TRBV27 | CASRGTGMELFF | TGTGCCAGCAGAGGGACAGGGATGGAACTGTTTTTT
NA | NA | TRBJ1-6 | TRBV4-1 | CASSQDRGGSPLHF | TGCGCCAGCAGCCAAGATCGAGGGGGTTCACCCCTCCACTTT
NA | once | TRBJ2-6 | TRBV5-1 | CASSPPSSYGANVLTF | TGCGCCAGCAGCCCACCCTCTAGCTATGGGGCCAACGTCCTGACTTTC
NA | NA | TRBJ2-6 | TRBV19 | CASTLGRLGANVLTF | TGTGCCAGTACCCTTGGCAGGCTTGGGGCCAACGTCCTGACTTTC
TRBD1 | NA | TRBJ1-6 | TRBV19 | CASSIARGDSPLHF | TGTGCCAGTAGTATAGCCAGGGGGGATTCACCCCTCCACTTT
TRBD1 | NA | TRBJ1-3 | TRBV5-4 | CASSLGTGANSGNTIYF | TGTGCCAGCAGCTTGGGAACAGGGGCGAACTCTGGAAACACCATATATTTT
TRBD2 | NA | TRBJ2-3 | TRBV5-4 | CASNTGTSVGRGTDTQYF | TGTGCCAGCAATACCGGTACTAGCGTCGGGCGTGGCACAGATACGCAGTATTTT
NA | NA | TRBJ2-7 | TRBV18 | CASSQQTYEQYF | TGTGCCAGCTCACAACAGACCTACGAGCAGTACTTC
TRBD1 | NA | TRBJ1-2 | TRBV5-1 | CASSPGQANYGYTF | TGCGCCAGCAGCCCGGGACAGGCGAACTATGGCTACACCTTC
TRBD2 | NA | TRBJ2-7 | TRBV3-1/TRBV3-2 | CASSQGGTSGYEQYF | TGTGCCAGCAGCCAAGGGGGGACTAGCGGCTACGAGCAGTACTTC
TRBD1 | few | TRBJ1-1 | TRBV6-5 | CASSYTGQGAEAFF | TGTGCCAGCAGTTACACGGGACAGGGCGCTGAAGCTTTCTTT
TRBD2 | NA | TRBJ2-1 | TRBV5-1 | CASSSGGTSGNNEQFF | TGCGCCAGCAGCTCGGGGGGGACTAGCGGTAACAATGAGCAGTTCTTC
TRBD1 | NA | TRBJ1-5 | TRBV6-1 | CASSGTMGQGSQPQHF | TGTGCCAGCAGTGGGACGATGGGACAGGGAAGTCAGCCCCAGCATTTT
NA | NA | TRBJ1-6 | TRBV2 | CATTIGGTNSPLHF | TGTGCCACCACGATAGGGGGAACTAATTCACCCCTCCACTTT
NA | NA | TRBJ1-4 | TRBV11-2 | CASSLVPGEYNEKLFF | TGTGCCAGCAGCTTAGTCCCAGGGGAATATAATGAAAAACTGTTTTTT
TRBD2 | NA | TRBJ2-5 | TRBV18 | CASSPQASGYQETQYF | TGTGCCAGCTCACCACAGGCTAGCGGGTACCAAGAGACCCAGTACTTC
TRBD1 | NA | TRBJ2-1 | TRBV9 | CASSVGQGVYNEQFF | TGTGCCAGCAGCGTAGGCCAGGGGGTCTACAATGAGCAGTTCTTC
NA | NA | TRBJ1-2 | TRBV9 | CASSVGGLAYGYTF | TGTGCCAGCAGCGTAGGGGGGCTGGCCTATGGCTACACCTTC
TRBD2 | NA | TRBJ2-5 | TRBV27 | CASSPGGQETQYF | TGTGCCAGCTCTCCCGGGGGGCAAGAGACCCAGTACTTC
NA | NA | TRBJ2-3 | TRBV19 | CASRTAGRDTQYF | TGTGCCAGCAGGACTGCTGGGCGGGATACGCAGTATTTT
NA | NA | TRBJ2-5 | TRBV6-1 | CASSDYRETKETQYF | TGTGCCAGCAGTGATTACAGGGAAACGAAAGAGACCCAGTACTTC
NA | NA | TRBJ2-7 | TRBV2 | CASSEGSSYEQYF | TGTGCCAGCAGTGAGGGCAGCTCCTACGAGCAGTACTTC
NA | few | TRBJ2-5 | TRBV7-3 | CASSGTGQETQYF | TGTGCCAGCAGCGGAACAGGGCAAGAGACCCAGTACTTC
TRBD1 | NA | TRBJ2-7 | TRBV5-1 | CASSPGQGVGEQYF | TGCGCCAGCAGCCCTGGACAGGGGGTTGGCGAGCAGTACTTC
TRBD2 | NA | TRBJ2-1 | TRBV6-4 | CASSDSPTSGGLNEQFF | TGTGCCAGCAGTGACTCCCCGACTAGCGGGGGGCTCAATGAGCAGTTCTTC
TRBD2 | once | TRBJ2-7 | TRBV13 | CASSKGLAGGEQYF | TGTGCCAGCAGCAAGGGACTAGCGGGAGGGGAGCAGTACTTC
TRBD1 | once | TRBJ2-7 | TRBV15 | CATSRDHSRIGTGSGEQYF | TGTGCCACCAGCAGAGATCATTCCCGAATAGGGACAGGCTCCGGCGAGCAGTACTTC